This T cell receptor beta chain came from a study of human T cells and chemical hapten exposure (dated by TCRdb to the early 2020s). The study in broad terms: For sensitization, 2% DPC in acetone was applied to a roughly 2 cm by roughly 2 cm area of upper inner arm skin. Throughout the study period of 20 to 30 weeks, patients also received therapeutic DPC doses to the scalp every week. Patch testing was done on the upper back using Finn chambers containing 0.01% DPC, and results were scored after 6 days according to International Contact Dermatitis Research Group standards. The patient cohort, mostly female, included alopecia areata with under or over 50% scalp involvement, alopecia totalis and alopecia universalis. The libraries were sequenced as a pool, and the TCR yield per sample differed mostly because of small variations in library volumes within the pool. In alopecia patients, the study followed how the peripheral blood TCR repertoire changed in vivo over primary and secondary sensitization to diphenylcyclopropenone (DPC), a hapten. Blood samples were taken from patients before sensitization (week 0) and at 2, 6 and about 24 weeks after DPC sensitization. Roughly 30 alopecia patients provided blood for TCR sequencing at one to four time points (pre-sensitization, 2, 6 and 24 weeks). For every blood RNA sample, sequencing covered both the TCR alpha and TCR beta chains. Overall study outcomes, separate from this receptor: Patch test score was positively correlated with the number of PT1 expanded TCRs, with significance at thresholds 8, 16 and 32 but not at 4. Expanded TCRs formed significantly more large CDR3 similarity clusters than pre-sensitization or healthy control sets, consistent with antigen-driven responses. Repeated subsampling changed both the strength of the expansion versus patch-test correlation and the threshold at which the correlation became significant. Because all patients had alopecia, a presumed autoimmune disease, the immune response of the patients might differ from that of healthy individuals. No change with DPC sensitization was found in the number of TCRs above 1 in 1000 frequency, and no evidence of global repertoire structure alterations was found.

Its CDR3 holds 13 amino acids, cysteine through phenylalanine. The entry retains the CDR3 DNA only, 39 bases that are in frame from base 1. This specimen's time point label, per the study, means: patch test 2, 6 weeks after DPC sensitization. This specimen's treatment or condition label, interpreted: therapeutic diphenylcyclopropenone sensitization with weekly scalp DPC. Total RNA was isolated from unfractionated whole blood collected in Tempus Blood RNA tubes. At every patch-test visit, the blood draw took place before the patch test was put on. Patients were eligible if aged 18 to 70, diagnosed with alopecia and judged suitable for DPC therapy, and pregnant patients were excluded. This clonotype was observed many times. Its binding antigen is unknown. Base qualities are not at hand, and no much larger clone is one base apart. Libraries were made using RACE. The run used a NextSeq 500. During library preparation, unique molecular identifiers were attached to individual cDNA molecules so that TCRs could be counted in a quantitative, reproducible way. The study's processing was this. Samples had a median of about 96,000 TCRs, with a range from roughly 23,224 to 700,000. V, J and CDR3 annotation of the TCR reads was performed with the Decombinator software suite. For the PS versus PT1 abundance plots, all samples were subsampled to the same number of TCRs (28,000). Expanded TCRs were defined as absent before sensitization and observed at least eight times at the 2-week time point. The raw public reads went through TCRdb reprocessing: fastp at Q25, MiXCR clone calling, in-frame beta chains kept. Identical CDR3 proteins give one entry, which carries the most common genes and DNA. TCRdb, not the authors, supplied the V and J calls. This sample lists about 42,000 distinct CDR3 sequences; around a tenth were detected once. 14% of the sample belongs to the ten largest clones.

Source: whole blood, taken in connection with sensitization to the hapten diphenylcyclopropenone (DPC). The sequence was obtained from a woman in her twenties or thirties with alopecia areata. Some clones in this sample may be carry-over from other donors' samples. The chain uses TRBV21-1 and TRBJ2-7. TRBV21-1 is a documented pseudogene. The CDR3: CASAEGWFYEQYF. Here is the DNA: TGTGCCAGCGCTGAAGGATGGTTCTACGAGCAGTACTTC.